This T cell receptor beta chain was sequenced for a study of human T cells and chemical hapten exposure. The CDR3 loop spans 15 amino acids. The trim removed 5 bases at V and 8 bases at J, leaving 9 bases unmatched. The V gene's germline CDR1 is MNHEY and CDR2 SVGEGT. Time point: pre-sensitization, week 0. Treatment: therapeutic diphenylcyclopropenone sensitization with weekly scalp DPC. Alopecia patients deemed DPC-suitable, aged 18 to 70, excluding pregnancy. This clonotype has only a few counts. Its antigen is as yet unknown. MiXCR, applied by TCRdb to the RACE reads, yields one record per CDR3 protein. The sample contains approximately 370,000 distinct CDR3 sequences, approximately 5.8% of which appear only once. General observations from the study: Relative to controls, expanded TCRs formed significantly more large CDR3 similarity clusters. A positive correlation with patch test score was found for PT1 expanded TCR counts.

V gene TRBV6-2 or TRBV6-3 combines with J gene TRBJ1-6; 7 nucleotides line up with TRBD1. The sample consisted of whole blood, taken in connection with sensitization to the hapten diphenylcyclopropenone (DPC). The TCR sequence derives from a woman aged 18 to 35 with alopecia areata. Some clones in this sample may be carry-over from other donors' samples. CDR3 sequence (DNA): TGTGCCAGCAGTGAAAGACAGGGAACGGATTCACCCCTCCACTTT. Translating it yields CASSERQGTDSPLHF.